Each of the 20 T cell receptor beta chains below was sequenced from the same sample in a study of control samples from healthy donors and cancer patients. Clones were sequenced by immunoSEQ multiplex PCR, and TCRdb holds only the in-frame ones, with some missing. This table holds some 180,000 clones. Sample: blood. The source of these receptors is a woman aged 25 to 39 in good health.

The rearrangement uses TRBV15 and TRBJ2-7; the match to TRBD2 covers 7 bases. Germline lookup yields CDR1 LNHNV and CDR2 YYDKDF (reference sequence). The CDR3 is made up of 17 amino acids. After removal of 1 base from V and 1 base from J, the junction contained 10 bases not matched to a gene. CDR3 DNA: TGTGCCACCAGCAGAGCCGGACTAGTGGCTGGGTCCTACGAGCAGTACTTC. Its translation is CATSRAGLVAGSYEQYF. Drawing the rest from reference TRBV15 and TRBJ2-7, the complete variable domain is DAMVIQNPRYQVTQFGKPVTLSCSQTLNHNVMYWYQQKSSQAPKLLFHYYDKDFNNEADTPDNFQSRRPNTSFCFLDIRSPGLGDTAMYLCATSRAGLVAGSYEQYFGPGTRLTVT.

The CDR3 DNA is TGTGCCAGCAGCGTCTCGGGGGGTCTCTACGAGCAGTACTTC. It translates to CASSVSGGLYEQYF. This chain connects TRBV9 to TRBJ2-7, with 7 bases aligning to TRBD2. The CDR3 sequence is 14 residues long. Germline V gives CDR1 SGDLS, CDR2 YYNGEE. After removal of 2 bases from V and 3 bases from J, the junction contained 5 bases not matched to a gene.

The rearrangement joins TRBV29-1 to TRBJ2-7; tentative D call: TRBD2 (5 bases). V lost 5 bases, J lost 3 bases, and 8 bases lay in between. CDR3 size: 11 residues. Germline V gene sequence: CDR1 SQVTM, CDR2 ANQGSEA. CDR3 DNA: TGCAGCGTTTCAGAGGGCTACGAGCAGTACTTC. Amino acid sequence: CSVSEGYEQYF.

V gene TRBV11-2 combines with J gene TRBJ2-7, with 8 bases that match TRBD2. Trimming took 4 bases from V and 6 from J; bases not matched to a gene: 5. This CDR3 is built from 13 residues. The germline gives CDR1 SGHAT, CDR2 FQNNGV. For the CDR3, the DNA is TGTGCCAGCAGCTCCGGGGGGGCAGGCGAGCAGTACTTC. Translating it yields CASSSGGAGEQYF.

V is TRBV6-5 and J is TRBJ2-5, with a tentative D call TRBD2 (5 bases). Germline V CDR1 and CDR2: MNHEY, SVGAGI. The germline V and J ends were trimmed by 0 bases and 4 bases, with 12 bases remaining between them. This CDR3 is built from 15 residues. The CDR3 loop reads CASSYSTGWAETQYF. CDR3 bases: TGTGCCAGCAGTTACTCAACGGGATGGGCAGAGACCCAGTACTTC.

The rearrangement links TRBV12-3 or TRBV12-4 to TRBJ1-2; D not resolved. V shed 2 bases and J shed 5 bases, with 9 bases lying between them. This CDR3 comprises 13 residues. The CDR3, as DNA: TGTGCCAGCAGTTTACGGGGTGCTTATGGCTACACCTTC. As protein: CASSLRGAYGYTF.

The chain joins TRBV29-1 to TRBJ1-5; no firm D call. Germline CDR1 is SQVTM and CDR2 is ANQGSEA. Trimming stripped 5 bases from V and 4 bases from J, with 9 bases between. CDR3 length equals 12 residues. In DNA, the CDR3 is TGCAGCGTTCAACAGTCTAATCAGCCCCAGCATTTT. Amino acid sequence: CSVQQSNQPQHF.

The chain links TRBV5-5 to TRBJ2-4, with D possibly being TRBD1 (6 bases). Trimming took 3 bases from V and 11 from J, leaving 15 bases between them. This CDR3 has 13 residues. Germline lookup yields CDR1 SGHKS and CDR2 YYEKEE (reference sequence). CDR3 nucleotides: TGTGCCAGCAGCTCTAAGGGAGAGGGGGTTCAGTACTTC. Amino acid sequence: CASSSKGEGVQYF.

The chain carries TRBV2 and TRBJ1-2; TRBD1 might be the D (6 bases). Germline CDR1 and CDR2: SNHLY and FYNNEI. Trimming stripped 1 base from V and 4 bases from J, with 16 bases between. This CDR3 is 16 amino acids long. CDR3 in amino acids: CASSEVGGGAGYGYTF. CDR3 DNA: TGTGCCAGCAGTGAAGTTGGCGGGGGCGCGGGCTATGGCTACACCTTC.

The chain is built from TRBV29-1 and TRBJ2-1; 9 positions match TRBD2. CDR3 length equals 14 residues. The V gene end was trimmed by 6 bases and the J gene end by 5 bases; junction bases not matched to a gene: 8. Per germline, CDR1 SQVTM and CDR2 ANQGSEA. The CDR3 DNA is TGCAGCGTGGCCGCAGCGGGGGGTGACAATGAGCAGTTCTTC. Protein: CSVAAAGGDNEQFF.

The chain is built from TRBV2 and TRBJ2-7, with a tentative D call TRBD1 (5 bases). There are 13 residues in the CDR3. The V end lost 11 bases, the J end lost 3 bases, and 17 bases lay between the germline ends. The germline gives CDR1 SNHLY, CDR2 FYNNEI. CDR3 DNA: TGTGCCGGCCGTCTGGACACTAACTACGAGCAGTACTTC. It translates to CAGRLDTNYEQYF.

The CDR3 region is CASSYGTANTEAFF. The CDR3 coding sequence is TGTGCCAGCAGTTACGGGACGGCGAACACTGAAGCTTTCTTT. The chain links TRBV6-2 or TRBV6-3 to TRBJ1-1, with D perhaps matching TRBD1 (5 bases). The ends were cut back, 2 bases at V and 1 base at J, with 8 bases in the middle. CDR1 is MNHEY and CDR2 is SVGEGT in the germline V gene. This CDR3 comprises 14 residues.

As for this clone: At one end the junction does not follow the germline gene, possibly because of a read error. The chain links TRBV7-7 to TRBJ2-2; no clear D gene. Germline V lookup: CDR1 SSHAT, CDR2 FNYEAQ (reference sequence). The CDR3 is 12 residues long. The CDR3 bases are TGTGCTAGCAGCTTAAATTCCGGGGAGCTGTTTTTT. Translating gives CASSLNSGELFF. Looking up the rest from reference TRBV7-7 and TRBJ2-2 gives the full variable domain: GAGVSQSPRYKVTKRGQDVTLRCDPISSHATLYWYQQALGQGPEFLTYFNYEAQPDKSGLPSDRFSAERPEGSISTLTIQRTEQRDSAMYRCASSLNSGELFFGEGSRLTVL.

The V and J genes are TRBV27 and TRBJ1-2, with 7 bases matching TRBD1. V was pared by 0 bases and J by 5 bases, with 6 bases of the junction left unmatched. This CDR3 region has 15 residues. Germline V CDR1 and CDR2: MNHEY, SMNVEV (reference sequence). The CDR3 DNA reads TGTGCCAGCAGTTTATCCAGGGGGAGTCAATATGGCTACACCTTC. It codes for CASSLSRGSQYGYTF.

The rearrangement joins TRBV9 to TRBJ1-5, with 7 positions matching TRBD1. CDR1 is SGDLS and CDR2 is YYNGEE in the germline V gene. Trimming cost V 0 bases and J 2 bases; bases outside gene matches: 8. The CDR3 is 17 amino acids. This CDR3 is CASSVGTGEGGNQPQHF. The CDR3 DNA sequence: TGTGCCAGCAGCGTAGGAACAGGGGAAGGAGGCAATCAGCCCCAGCATTTT.

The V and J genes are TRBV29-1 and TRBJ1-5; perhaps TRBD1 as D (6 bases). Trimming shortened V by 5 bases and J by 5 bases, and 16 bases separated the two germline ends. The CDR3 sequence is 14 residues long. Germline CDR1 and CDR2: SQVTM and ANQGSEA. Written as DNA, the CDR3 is TGCAGCGTTTCGACAGGTTGGGGGGATCAGCCCCAGCATTTT. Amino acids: CSVSTGWGDQPQHF.

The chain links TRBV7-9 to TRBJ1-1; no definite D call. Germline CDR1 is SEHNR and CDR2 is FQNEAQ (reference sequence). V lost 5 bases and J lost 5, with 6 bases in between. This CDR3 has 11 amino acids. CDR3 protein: CASSPTTEAFF. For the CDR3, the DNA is TGTGCCAGCAGCCCCACAACTGAAGCTTTCTTT.

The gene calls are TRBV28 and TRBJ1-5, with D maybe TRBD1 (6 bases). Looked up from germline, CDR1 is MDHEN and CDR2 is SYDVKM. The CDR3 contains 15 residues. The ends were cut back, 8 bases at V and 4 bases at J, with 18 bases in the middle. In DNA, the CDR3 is TGTGCCAGCGGTGTGGGGGGGCTGACTAATCAGCCCCAGCATTTT. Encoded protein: CASGVGGLTNQPQHF.

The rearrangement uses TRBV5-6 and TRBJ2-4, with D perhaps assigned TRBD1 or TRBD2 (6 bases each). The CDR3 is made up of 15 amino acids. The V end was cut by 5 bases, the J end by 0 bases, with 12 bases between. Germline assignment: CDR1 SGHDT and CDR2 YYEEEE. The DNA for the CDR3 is TGTGCCAGCAGTTCGAGGGGGGTAGCCAAAAACATTCAGTACTTC. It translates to CASSSRGVAKNIQYF. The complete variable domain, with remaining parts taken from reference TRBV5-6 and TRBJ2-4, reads DAGVTQSPTHLIKTRGQQVTLRCSPKSGHDTVSWYQQALGQGPQFIFQYYEEEERQRGNFPDRFSGHQFPNYSSELNVNALLLGDSALYLCASSSRGVAKNIQYFGAGTRLSVL.

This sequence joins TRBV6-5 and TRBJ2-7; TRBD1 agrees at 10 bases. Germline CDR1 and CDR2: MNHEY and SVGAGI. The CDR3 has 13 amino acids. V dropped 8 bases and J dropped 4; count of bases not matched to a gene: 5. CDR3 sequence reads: CASFMDRGYEQYF. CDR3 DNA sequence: TGTGCCAGCTTTATGGACAGGGGGTACGAGCAGTACTTC.